These 18 T cell receptor beta chains were sequenced from one sample in a study of identical twins. TCRdb fed the 5' RACE reads into MiXCR, producing one record per CDR3 protein. This table holds 1.5 million or so distinct CDR3 sequences, 25% to 35% found once. Input material: cord blood. The receptors originated from a newborn girl in good health.

The table lists this clonotype with many counts. The chain employs TRBV25-1 and TRBJ2-3; TRBD1 matches 8 bases. V lost 4 bases, J lost 6 bases, and 9 bases stayed unmatched. From germline, CDR1 is MGHDK and CDR2 SYGVNS. CDR3 length equals 15 residues. CDR3 protein: CASSGSDRGADTQYF. DNA for the CDR3: TGTGCCAGCAGTGGGTCCGACAGGGGAGCGGATACGCAGTATTTT.

The chain couples TRBV10-2 to TRBJ2-3; 8 nucleotides line up with TRBD2. Germline trimming cut 2 bases from V and 5 bases from J; bases unmatched to any gene: 3. The CDR3 consists of 14 residues. In germline, CDR1 is WSHSY, CDR2 SAAADI. CDR3 DNA sequence: TGCGCCAGCAGTGAGCGCGGGGGGCTAGATACGCAGTATTTT. This encodes CASSERGGLDTQYF.

The V gene is TRBV7-2, the J gene TRBJ1-4; D gene unclear. The CDR3 is 14 amino acids. Trimming took off 4 bases at V and 6 bases at J, with 12 bases between the two ends. Germline CDR1 reads SGHTA; CDR2 reads FQGNSA. The CDR3 spells CASSSWVSDEKLFF. Written as DNA, the CDR3 is TGTGCCAGCAGCTCCTGGGTATCAGATGAAAAACTGTTTTTT. The whole variable domain, remainder taken from reference TRBV7-2 and TRBJ1-4, is GAGVSQSPSNKVTEKGKDVELRCDPISGHTALYWYRQSLGQGLEFLIYFQGNSAPDKSGLPSDRFSAERTGGSVSTLTIQRTQQEDSAVYLCASSSWVSDEKLFFGSGTQLSVL.

This clonotype has a handful of counts. This chain uses TRBV6-1 with TRBJ2-4; TRBD2 might be the D (7 bases). V was shortened by 3 bases and J by 5 bases, with 14 bases between the two germline ends. Germline assignment: CDR1 MNHNS and CDR2 SASEGT. This CDR3 contains 15 residues. The CDR3 DNA reads as TGTGCCAGCAGTGACTTGGGGGGGCTGCAAAACATTCAGTACTTC. This gives the protein CASSDLGGLQNIQYF.

V and J are TRBV25-1 and TRBJ1-5, with 9 bases aligning to TRBD1. Unmatched junction bases numbered 4, after V lost 3 bases and J lost 1 base. Germline V gives CDR1 MGHDK, CDR2 SYGVNS. CDR3 length: 16 residues. Written as DNA, the CDR3 is TGTGCCAGCAGTGACCGGGACAGGGCCAGCAATCAGCCCCAGCATTTT. The encoded protein is CASSDRDRASNQPQHF. Full variable domain (missing parts from reference TRBV25-1 and TRBJ1-5): EADIYQTPRYLVIGTGKKITLECSQTMGHDKMYWYQQDPGMELHLIHYSYGVNSTEKGDLSSESTVSRIRTEHFPLTLESARPSHTSQYLCASSDRDRASNQPQHFGDGTRLSIL.

This clonotype was detected only a few times. The V gene is TRBV19, the J gene TRBJ1-2; 9 bases agree with TRBD1. CDR1 is LNHDA and CDR2 is SQIVND in the germline V gene (reference sequence). With 5 bases clipped from V and 5 bases from J, the junction kept 9 bases outside the gene matches. This CDR3 is built from 15 residues. The CDR3, as DNA: TGTGCCAGTAGTCCCGGACAGGGGAGGCCGTATGGCTACACCTTC. This codes for CASSPGQGRPYGYTF.

Turning to this clonotype: Relative to the germline gene, one junction end is altered; a read error may explain this. The V call is TRBV6-2 or TRBV6-3, the J call TRBJ2-1; the match to TRBD2 covers 12 bases. The CDR3 is 16 residues long. The V gene's germline CDR1 is MNHEY and CDR2 SVGEGT. The CDR3 region has the DNA TGTGCCAGCAGTTCCCGGACTAGCGGGATCCCCAATGGGCAGTTCTTC. It specifies CASSSRTSGIPNGQFF.

About this clonotype: This may stem from a read error, because a much larger clone lies one nucleotide away. The chain links TRBV6-2 or TRBV6-3 to TRBJ2-7; D is possibly TRBD2 (6 bases). TRBJ2-1 explains the end of the DNA better; the J call may be wrong. There are 12 residues in the CDR3. The germline CDR1 and CDR2 sequences are MNHEY and SVGEGT. The CDR3 DNA is TGTGCCAGACGCGTGGGACTCTACGAGCAGTTCTTC. Translating it yields CARRVGLYEQFF.

This clonotype occurred a few times. The chain joins TRBV9 to TRBJ2-7, with unresolved D. CDR1 SGDLS and CDR2 YYNGEE come from the germline V gene. The CDR3 consists of 16 residues. The V gene lost 4 bases and the J gene lost 0 bases, with 17 bases spanning the gap. Here the CDR3 reads CASSPRTDLSSYEQYF. DNA of the CDR3: TGTGCCAGCAGCCCCCGGACCGACTTGAGCTCCTACGAGCAGTACTTC.

About this clonotype itself: This clone may be a read error of a much larger clone one base away. This chain connects TRBV14 to TRBJ2-7; a weak D match, TRBD1 (6 bases). CDR3 size: 14 residues. Germline V gives CDR1 SGHDN, CDR2 FVKESK. The CDR3 region is CASIQGGQTYEQYF. The CDR3 DNA reads as TGTGCCAGCATCCAAGGGGGACAAACCTACGAGCAGTACTTC.

This clonotype was observed a few times. The chain recombines TRBV12-3 or TRBV12-4 with TRBJ2-5; 10 nucleotides agree with TRBD1. The CDR3 loop spans 15 amino acids. The trim removed 3 bases at V and 1 base at J, leaving 2 bases unmatched. The CDR3 DNA follows: TGTGCCAGCAGTTTTGGGACAGGGGCCCAAGAGACCCAGTACTTC. It yields the protein CASSFGTGAQETQYF.

The rearrangement uses TRBV6-2 or TRBV6-3 and TRBJ1-5, with a weak D call TRBD1 (6 bases). Trimming pared 5 bases from V and 5 bases from J, leaving 13 bases between. This CDR3 is built from 14 residues. Germline CDR1 is MNHEY and CDR2 is SVGEGT. The CDR3 DNA reads as TGTGCCAGCAGTAACGGACAGAACTATCAGCCCCAGCATTTT. It codes for CASSNGQNYQPQHF.

The chain couples TRBV10-3 to TRBJ2-2, with TRBD2 matching over 7 bases. After removal of 0 bases from V and 7 bases from J, the junction contained 8 bases not matched to a gene. Germline V gene lookup returns CDR1 ENHRY and CDR2 SYGVKD. CDR3 length: 16 amino acids. The CDR3 loop reads CAISESRLAHGGELFF. CDR3 sequence (DNA): TGTGCCATCAGTGAGTCCCGACTAGCTCACGGCGGGGAGCTGTTTTTT.

The rearrangement links TRBV7-2 to TRBJ2-1, with D maybe TRBD1 (5 bases). Trimming removed 1 base at V and 6 bases at J, with 7 bases between. This CDR3 comprises 13 residues. Germline CDR1 reads SGHTA; CDR2 reads FQGNSA. CDR3 DNA: TGTGCCAGCAGCTTAGTGGACATCAATGAGCAGTTCTTC. It codes for CASSLVDINEQFF.

This clonotype was detected a few times. The gene calls are TRBV7-2 and TRBJ2-1, with TRBD2 matching over 8 bases. The CDR3 length is 14 residues. Germline V gene data show CDR1 as SGHTA and CDR2 as FQGNSA. The V and J ends lost 5 bases and 7 bases, in that order; junction bases with no gene match: 7. This chain's CDR3 is CASSLWTSLNEQFF. Here the CDR3 DNA reads TGTGCCAGCAGCCTCTGGACTAGCCTAAATGAGCAGTTCTTC.

The chain is built from TRBV10-2 and TRBJ1-5; 10 nucleotides match TRBD1. Germline values: CDR1 WSHSY, CDR2 SAAADI. The ends lost 2 bases at V and 5 bases at J; junction bases unmatched: 3. The CDR3 covers 15 residues. Here the CDR3 reads CASSEDRGLDQPQHF. CDR3 sequence (DNA): TGCGCCAGCAGTGAGGACAGGGGGCTGGATCAGCCCCAGCATTTT.

This clonotype has only one observation. DNA for the CDR3: TGTGCCAGCAGTGCGCAGGGGGCAGGGAATGGCTACACCTTC. Protein: CASSAQGAGNGYTF. The rearrangement links TRBV6-1 to TRBJ1-2; 8 positions agree with TRBD1. This CDR3 region has 14 residues. CDR1 MNHNS and CDR2 SASEGT come from the germline V gene. V shed 4 bases, J shed 6 bases, and the junction held 7 bases outside the gene matches.

V usage is TRBV5-5 and J usage is TRBJ1-6; 8 nucleotides agree with TRBD1. The CDR3 is 16 residues long. Germline CDR1 is SGHKS and CDR2 is YYEKEE (reference sequence). V lost 3 bases, J lost 5 bases, and 7 bases stayed unmatched. The CDR3 nucleotides are TGTGCCAGCAGCTCACAGGGGGAAATCAATAATTCACCCCTCCACTTT. This sequence encodes CASSSQGEINNSPLHF.